What follows are 25 T cell receptor beta chains derived from one specimen sequenced in a study of blood T cell repertoires in COVID-19. Only in-frame clones appear in the TCRdb table, and some are missing; sequencing was by immunoSEQ multiplex PCR. Altogether 310,000 or so clones are present, approximately 87% being singletons, with the ten largest covering roughly 4%. Specimen: peripheral blood. Every receptor here comes from a woman aged 45-60 years with active or convalescent COVID-19.

The V call is TRBV11-3, the J call TRBJ2-1; D gene ambiguous. The germline V gene has CDR1 SGHNT and CDR2 YENEEA. This CDR3 is 13 amino acids long. Between the trimmed V and J ends, which lost 2 bases and 8 bases, there was a span of 10 bases. The CDR3 coding sequence is TGTGCCAGCAGCTTATTCCCTAACTATGAGCAGTTCTTC. It is translated as CASSLFPNYEQFF. Variable domain in full (rest from reference TRBV11-3 and TRBJ2-1): EAGVVQSPRYKIIEKKQPVAFWCNPISGHNTLYWYLQNLGQGPELLIRYENEEAVDDSQLPKDRFSAERLKGVDSTLKIQPAELGDSAVYLCASSLFPNYEQFFGPGTRLTVL.

The chain couples TRBV6-6 to TRBJ2-1; 8 positions agree with TRBD1. This CDR3 has 12 residues. V lost 6 bases and J lost 8; bases outside the gene matches: 3. CDR1 is MNHNY, CDR2 SVGAGI, per germline (reference sequence). The CDR3 spells CASREQGDEQFF. CDR3 bases: TGTGCCAGCAGAGAACAGGGGGATGAGCAGTTCTTC.

The V call is TRBV15, the J call TRBJ2-3, with TRBD2 matching 12 bases. The CDR3 is 15 residues long. Germline V gene sequence: CDR1 LNHNV, CDR2 YYDKDF (reference sequence). The junction had 2 bases not matched to a gene; V was cut back by 3 bases and J by 4 bases. The DNA for the CDR3 is TGTGCCACCAGCAGGCTAGCGGGGGGGCCAGATACGCAGTATTTT. Its translation: CATSRLAGGPDTQYF.

CDR3 nucleotide sequence: TGCAGTACCATTGGGACTCCCCGCCAGTTCTTC. Amino acid sequence: CSTIGTPRQFF. This chain joins TRBV20-1 and TRBJ2-1, with a tentative D call TRBD2 (6 bases). Germline CDR1 and CDR2: DFQATT and SNEGSKA (reference sequence). The CDR3 is 11 amino acids. V lost 8 bases to trimming and J lost 13 bases, with 18 bases between them.

The chain combines TRBV4-3 with TRBJ2-2; perhaps TRBD2 as D (5 bases). This CDR3 spans 15 amino acids. From germline, CDR1 is LGHNA and CDR2 YSLEER. The V and J ends lost 0 bases and 5 bases respectively, with 10 bases between them. This CDR3 reads CASSQDSLATGELFF. DNA of the CDR3: TGCGCCAGCAGCCAAGATTCCCTAGCTACCGGGGAGCTGTTTTTT.

V gene TRBV27 combines with J gene TRBJ1-2; D uncertain. The CDR3 runs to 12 residues. Germline CDR1 is MNHEY and CDR2 is SMNVEV (reference sequence). V shed 4 bases and J shed 8 bases, with 11 bases lying between them. The CDR3 nucleotides are TGTGCCAGCAGTTCACCGGTGGAGGGCTACACCTTC. Protein sequence: CASSSPVEGYTF.

This chain joins TRBV18 and TRBJ2-1; maybe TRBD2 (5 bases). CDR3 size: 19 residues. Trimming took off 0 bases at V and 1 base at J, with 19 bases between the two ends. Germline CDR1 KGHSH, CDR2 LQKENI. CDR3: CASSPPPWKAERSYNEQFF. CDR3 DNA sequence: TGTGCCAGCTCACCACCCCCATGGAAAGCGGAGAGATCCTACAATGAGCAGTTCTTC.

The V call is TRBV3-1 (or the pseudogene TRBV3-2), the J call TRBJ2-7, with 7 positions matching TRBD2. Trimming at V came to 1 base and at J to 5 bases, leaving 8 bases not matched to a gene. Germline loops: CDR1 LGHDT, CDR2 YNNKEL (reference sequence). The CDR3 is made up of 15 amino acids. The CDR3 DNA sequence: TGTGCCAGCAGCCAAGCCCCGGGAGGTTTCGACGAGCAGTACTTC. Translated, it gives CASSQAPGGFDEQYF.

The gene calls are TRBV28 and TRBJ1-2, with 11 nucleotides matching TRBD1. The V segment lost 6 bases and the J segment 4 bases; nucleotides outside the gene matches: 10. The length of the CDR3 is 16 residues. The germline V gene has CDR1 MDHEN and CDR2 SYDVKM. CDR3: CASSNPGQGAGYGYTF. The CDR3 nucleotides are TGTGCCAGCAGCAACCCCGGACAGGGGGCTGGCTATGGCTACACCTTC.

This clone was seen just once. V usage is TRBV19 and J usage is TRBJ1-5, with 8 nucleotides matching TRBD1. The length of the CDR3 is 13 residues. Losses at the gene ends were 6 bases for V and 4 bases for J; bases not matched to a gene: 2. Per the germline V gene, CDR1 is LNHDA and CDR2 is SQIVND (reference sequence). CDR3 in amino acids: CASSGTGNQPQHF. DNA for the CDR3: TGTGCCAGTAGCGGGACAGGTAATCAGCCCCAGCATTTT.

This clone showed up just once. The J gene is TRBJ1-6, the V gene TRBV30, with 7 bases identical to TRBD1. CDR3 length: 13 amino acids. Germline CDR1 and CDR2: GTSNPN and SVGIG (reference sequence). Trimming took 6 bases from V and 15 from J; bases not matched to a gene: 14. In DNA form, the CDR3 reads TGTGCCTGCTCCCTAGCCCCGACAGGGCTCCTCCACTTT. Amino acids: CACSLAPTGLLHF.

This clone was recorded many times. This chain uses TRBV6-2 or TRBV6-3 with TRBJ1-1; D may be TRBD1 (5 bases). This CDR3 comprises 16 residues. The V gene's germline CDR1 is MNHEY and CDR2 SVGEGT. Deletions cut 4 bases from V and 4 bases from J, with 19 bases between. CDR3 region: CASSSSGRGGTTEAFF. For the CDR3, the DNA is TGTGCCAGCAGTTCGTCGGGGCGGGGAGGGACCACTGAAGCTTTCTTT.

CDR3 in amino acids: CASSPLAGQGMKRDTEAFF. In DNA form, the CDR3 reads TGTGCCAGCTCACCACTTGCGGGACAGGGGATGAAAAGGGACACTGAAGCTTTCTTT. The chain employs TRBV18 and TRBJ1-1; 10 bases are shared with TRBD1. CDR3 length: 19 residues. CDR1 and CDR2 (germline): KGHSH, LQKENI. V shed 1 base and J 3 bases; nucleotides not matched to a gene: 14.

The rearrangement uses TRBV28 and TRBJ1-1; no definite D call. With 2 bases removed from V and 7 bases from J, the gap between germline ends came to 8 bases. CDR1 is MDHEN, CDR2 SYDVKM, per germline. CDR3 size: 12 residues. For the CDR3, the DNA is TGTGCCAGCAGTTTAGAGGAGAATGAAGCTTTCTTT. The encoded protein is CASSLEENEAFF.

The rearrangement joins TRBV29-1 to TRBJ2-1; TRBD2 is a possible D gene (6 bases). Germline V CDR1 and CDR2: SQVTM, ANQGSEA. The CDR3 contains 13 residues. V lost 2 bases, J lost 6 bases, and 11 bases lay in between. CDR3: CSVELALPNEQFF. In nucleotides, the CDR3 is TGCAGCGTTGAACTAGCGCTTCCCAATGAGCAGTTCTTC.

The J gene is TRBJ2-1, the V gene TRBV30; 11 nucleotides match TRBD2. Germline CDR1 and CDR2: GTSNPN and SVGIG (reference sequence). The CDR3 consists of 17 residues. V gave up 0 bases and J gave up 3 bases; unmatched junction bases: 7. This CDR3 reads CAWSVRLAGGLYNEQFF. For the CDR3, the DNA is TGTGCCTGGAGTGTACGGCTAGCGGGGGGACTCTACAATGAGCAGTTCTTC.

This clone was counted only a few times. The chain has TRBV2 and TRBJ1-1; D unclear. The V and J ends lost 8 bases and 3 bases respectively, with 13 bases between them. Germline V CDR1 and CDR2: SNHLY, FYNNEI. CDR3 length equals 13 residues. In nucleotides, the CDR3 is TGTGCCAGCGGGAGGGATAGGCACACTGAAGCTTTCTTT. It codes for CASGRDRHTEAFF.

The V and J genes are TRBV30 and TRBJ1-1; D uncertain. Germline CDR1 GTSNPN, CDR2 SVGIG (reference sequence). Trimming pared 5 bases from V and 2 bases from J, leaving 15 bases between. This CDR3 contains 14 residues. As DNA, the CDR3 is TGTGCCTGGTTGAGGGTTTTGAGCAACACTGAAGCTTTCTTT. It translates to CAWLRVLSNTEAFF.

The rearrangement uses TRBV19 and TRBJ1-2; TRBD1 aligns across 10 bases. In germline, CDR1 is LNHDA, CDR2 SQIVND (reference sequence). With V trimmed by 5 bases and J by 7 bases, 7 bases remained unmatched. This CDR3 comprises 14 residues. The CDR3 DNA is TGTGCCAGTAGTTGGGACAGGGGTCTGAGTGGCTACACCTTC. Amino acids: CASSWDRGLSGYTF.

The V and J genes are TRBV27 and TRBJ1-5, with D perhaps matching TRBD1 (5 bases). The CDR3 length is 15 residues. V gave up 3 bases and J gave up 5 bases, with 14 bases separating them. The germline gives CDR1 MNHEY, CDR2 SMNVEV (reference sequence). CDR3 DNA: TGTGCCAGCAGTTTGAACTCCCAGGGTTATCAGCCCCAGCATTTT. Protein sequence: CASSLNSQGYQPQHF.

The chain couples TRBV19 to TRBJ1-6, with 7 bases that match TRBD1. The V segment lost 5 bases and the J segment 6 bases; nucleotides outside the gene matches: 4. The germline V gene encodes CDR1 LNHDA and CDR2 SQIVND (reference sequence). The CDR3 has 14 residues. CDR3 residues: CASSGDSLNSPLHF. DNA of the CDR3: TGTGCCAGTAGTGGGGACAGTCTTAATTCACCCCTCCACTTT.

The V gene is TRBV9, the J gene TRBJ2-2; TRBD2 matches 7 bases. After removal of 2 bases from V and 5 bases from J, the junction contained 6 bases not matched to a gene. From germline, CDR1 is SGDLS and CDR2 YYNGEE. The CDR3 loop spans 15 amino acids. CDR3 in DNA: TGTGCCAGCAGCGTTTCTAGCGGAATTACCGGGGAGCTGTTTTTT. Encoded protein: CASSVSSGITGELFF.

The chain combines TRBV27 with TRBJ2-5; perhaps TRBD1 as D (6 bases). Germline lookup yields CDR1 MNHEY and CDR2 SMNVEV (reference sequence). The CDR3 is made up of 14 amino acids. V was clipped by 2 bases and J by 4 bases, with 11 bases between them. DNA for the CDR3: TGTGCCAGCAGTTTACAGGGGAGCAGAGAGACCCAGTACTTC. This codes for CASSLQGSRETQYF.

The genes are TRBV3-1 (or the pseudogene TRBV3-2) and TRBJ2-1, with D possibly being TRBD1 (5 bases). With 0 bases removed from V and 7 bases from J, the gap between germline ends came to 13 bases. Per germline, CDR1 LGHDT and CDR2 YNNKEL (reference sequence). The CDR3 has 15 residues. CDR3 amino acids: CASSQDAPKGNEQFF. The CDR3 nucleotides are TGTGCCAGCAGCCAAGATGCTCCAAAGGGGAATGAGCAGTTCTTC.

In this sample, this clone turned up once. The chain has TRBV28 and TRBJ2-7; TRBD1 matches at 7 bases. This CDR3 is built from 17 residues. The germline V gene has CDR1 MDHEN and CDR2 SYDVKM. The ends lost 2 bases at V and 2 bases at J; junction bases unmatched: 12. The CDR3 reads CASSLQETGIYPYEQYF. CDR3 DNA sequence: TGTGCCAGCAGTTTACAAGAGACAGGGATTTATCCCTACGAGCAGTACTTC.